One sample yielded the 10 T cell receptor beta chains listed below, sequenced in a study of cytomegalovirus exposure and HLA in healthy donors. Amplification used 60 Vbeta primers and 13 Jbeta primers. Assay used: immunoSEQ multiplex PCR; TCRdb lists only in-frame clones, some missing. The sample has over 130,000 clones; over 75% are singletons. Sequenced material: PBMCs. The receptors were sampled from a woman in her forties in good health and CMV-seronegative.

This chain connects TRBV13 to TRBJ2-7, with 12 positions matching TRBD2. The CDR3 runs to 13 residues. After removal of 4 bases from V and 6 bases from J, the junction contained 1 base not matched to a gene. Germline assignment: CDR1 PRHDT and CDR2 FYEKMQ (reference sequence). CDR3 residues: CASSSGLAGEQYF. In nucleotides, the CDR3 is TGTGCCAGCAGCTCGGGACTAGCGGGCGAGCAGTACTTC.

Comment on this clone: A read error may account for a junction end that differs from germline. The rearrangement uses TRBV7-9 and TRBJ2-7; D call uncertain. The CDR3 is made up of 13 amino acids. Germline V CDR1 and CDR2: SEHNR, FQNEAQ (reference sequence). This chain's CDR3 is CSSSDRSRYEQYF. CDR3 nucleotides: TGTTCCAGCAGCGATAGGAGTCGGTACGAGCAGTACTTC.

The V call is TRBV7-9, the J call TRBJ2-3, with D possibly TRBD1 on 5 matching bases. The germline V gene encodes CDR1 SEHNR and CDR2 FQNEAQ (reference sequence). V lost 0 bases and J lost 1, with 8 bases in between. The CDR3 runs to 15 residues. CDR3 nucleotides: TGTGCCAGCAGCTTAGCCAGGGTGGGCACAGATACGCAGTATTTT. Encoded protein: CASSLARVGTDTQYF.

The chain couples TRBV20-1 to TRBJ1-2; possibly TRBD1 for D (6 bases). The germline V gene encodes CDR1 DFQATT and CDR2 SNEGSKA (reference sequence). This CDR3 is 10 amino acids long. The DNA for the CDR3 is TGCAGACTCAGGGGAGATGGCTACACCTTC. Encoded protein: CRLRGDGYTF.

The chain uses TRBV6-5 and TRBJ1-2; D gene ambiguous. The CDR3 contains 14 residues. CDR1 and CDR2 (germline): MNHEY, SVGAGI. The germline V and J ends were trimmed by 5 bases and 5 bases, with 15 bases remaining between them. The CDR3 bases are TGTGCCAGCAGTCCCCGAGGAGAGTGGTATGGCTACACCTTC. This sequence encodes CASSPRGEWYGYTF.

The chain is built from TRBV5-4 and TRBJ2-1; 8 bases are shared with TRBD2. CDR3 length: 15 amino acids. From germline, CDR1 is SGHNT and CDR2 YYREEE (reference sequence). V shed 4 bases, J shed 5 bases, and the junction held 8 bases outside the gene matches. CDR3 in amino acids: CASSLGLAFDNEQFF. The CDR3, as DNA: TGTGCCAGCAGCCTCGGACTAGCTTTTGACAATGAGCAGTTCTTC.

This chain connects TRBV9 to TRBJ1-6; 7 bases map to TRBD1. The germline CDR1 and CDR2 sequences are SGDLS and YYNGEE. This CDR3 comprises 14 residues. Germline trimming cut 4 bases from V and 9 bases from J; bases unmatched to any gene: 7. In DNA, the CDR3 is TGTGCCAGCAGCCAAGGGACAGACTCTTCACCCCTCCACTTT. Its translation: CASSQGTDSSPLHF.

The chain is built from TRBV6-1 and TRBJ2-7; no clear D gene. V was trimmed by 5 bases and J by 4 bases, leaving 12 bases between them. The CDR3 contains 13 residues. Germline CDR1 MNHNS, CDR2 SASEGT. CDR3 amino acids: CASSHTTPYEQYF. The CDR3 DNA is TGTGCCAGCAGTCACACTACACCATACGAGCAGTACTTC.

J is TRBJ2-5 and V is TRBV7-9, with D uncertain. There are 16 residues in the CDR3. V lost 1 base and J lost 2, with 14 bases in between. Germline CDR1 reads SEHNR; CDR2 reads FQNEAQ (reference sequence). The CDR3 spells CASSLGGVTAQETQYF. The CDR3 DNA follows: TGTGCCAGCAGCTTAGGCGGCGTGACGGCTCAAGAGACCCAGTACTTC.

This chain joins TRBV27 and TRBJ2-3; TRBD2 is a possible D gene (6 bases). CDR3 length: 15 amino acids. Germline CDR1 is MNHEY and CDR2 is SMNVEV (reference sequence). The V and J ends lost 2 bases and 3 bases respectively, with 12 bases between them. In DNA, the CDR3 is TGTGCCAGCAGTTTAAACCTAGCGAGAACAGATACGCAGTATTTT. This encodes CASSLNLARTDTQYF.